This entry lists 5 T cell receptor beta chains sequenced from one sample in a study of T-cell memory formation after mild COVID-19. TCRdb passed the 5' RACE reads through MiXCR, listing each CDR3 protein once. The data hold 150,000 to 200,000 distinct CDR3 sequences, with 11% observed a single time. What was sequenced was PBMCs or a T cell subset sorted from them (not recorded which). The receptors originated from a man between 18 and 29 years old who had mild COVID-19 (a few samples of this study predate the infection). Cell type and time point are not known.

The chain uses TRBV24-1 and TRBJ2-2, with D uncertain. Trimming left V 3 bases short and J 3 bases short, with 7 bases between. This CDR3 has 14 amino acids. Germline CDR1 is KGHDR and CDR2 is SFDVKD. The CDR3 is CATSDPDYTGELFF. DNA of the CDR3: TGTGCCACCAGTGATCCGGATTACACCGGGGAGCTGTTTTTT.

The CDR3 DNA reads TGTGCCAGCAGTGGGACCACCTCCGGTGAGACCCAGTACTTC. Translating gives CASSGTTSGETQYF. This chain uses TRBV2 with TRBJ2-5; D remains ambiguous. The V end lost 4 bases, the J end lost 5 bases, and 14 bases lay between the germline ends. The CDR3 is 14 amino acids. Per germline, CDR1 SNHLY and CDR2 FYNNEI.

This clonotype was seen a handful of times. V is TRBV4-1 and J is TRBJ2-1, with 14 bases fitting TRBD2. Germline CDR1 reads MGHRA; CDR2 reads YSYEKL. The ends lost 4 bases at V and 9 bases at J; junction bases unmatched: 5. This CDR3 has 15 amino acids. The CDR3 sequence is CASSRLAGGRSEQFF. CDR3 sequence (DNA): TGCGCCAGCAGCCGACTAGCGGGGGGGCGAAGTGAGCAGTTCTTC.

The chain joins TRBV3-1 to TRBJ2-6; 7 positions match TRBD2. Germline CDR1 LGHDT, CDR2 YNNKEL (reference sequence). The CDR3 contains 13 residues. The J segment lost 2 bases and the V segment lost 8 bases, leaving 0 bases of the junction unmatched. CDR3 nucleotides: TGTGCCAGCGGGGGGGCTGGGGCCAACGTCCTGACTTTC. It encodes CASGGAGANVLTF.

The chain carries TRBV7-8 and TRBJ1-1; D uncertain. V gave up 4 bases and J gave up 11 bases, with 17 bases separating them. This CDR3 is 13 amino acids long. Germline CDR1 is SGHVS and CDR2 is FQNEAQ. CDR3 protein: CASSSRLGWRAFF. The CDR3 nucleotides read TGTGCCAGCAGCTCTAGACTAGGTTGGAGGGCTTTCTTT.